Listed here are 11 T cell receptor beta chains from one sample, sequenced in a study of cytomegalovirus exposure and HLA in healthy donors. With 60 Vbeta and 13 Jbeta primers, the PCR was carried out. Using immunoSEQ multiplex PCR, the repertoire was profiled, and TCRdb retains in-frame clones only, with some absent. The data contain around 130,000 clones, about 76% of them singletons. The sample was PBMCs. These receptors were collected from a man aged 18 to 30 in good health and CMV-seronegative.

The DNA for the CDR3 is TGTGCCAGCAGTGATGGCCCAGGAACCAAACTTAGCAATCAGCCCCAGCATTTT. Translation: CASSDGPGTKLSNQPQHF. The chain joins TRBV2 to TRBJ1-5; D unresolved. Germline loops: CDR1 SNHLY, CDR2 FYNNEI. The V end lost 3 bases, the J end lost 0 bases, and 18 bases lay between the germline ends. The CDR3 contains 18 residues.

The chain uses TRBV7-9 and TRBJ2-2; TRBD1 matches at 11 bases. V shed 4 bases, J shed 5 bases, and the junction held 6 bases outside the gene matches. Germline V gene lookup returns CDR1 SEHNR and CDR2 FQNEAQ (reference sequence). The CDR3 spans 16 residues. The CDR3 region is CASSSGDRGFTGELFF. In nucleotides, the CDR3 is TGTGCCAGCAGCTCCGGGGACAGGGGGTTTACCGGGGAGCTGTTTTTT. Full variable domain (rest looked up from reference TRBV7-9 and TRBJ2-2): DTGVSQNPRHKITKRGQNVTFRCDPISEHNRLYWYRQTLGQGPEFLTYFQNEAQLEKSRLLSDRFSAERPKGSFSTLEIQRTEQGDSAMYLCASSSGDRGFTGELFFGEGSRLTVL.

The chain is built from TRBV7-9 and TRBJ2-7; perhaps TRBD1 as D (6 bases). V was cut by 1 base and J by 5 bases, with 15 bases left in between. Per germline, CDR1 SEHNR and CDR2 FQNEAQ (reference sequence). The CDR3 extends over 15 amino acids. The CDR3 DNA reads TGTGCCAGCAGCTTAGTGAACAGGGAATACGACGAGCAGTACTTC. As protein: CASSLVNREYDEQYF.

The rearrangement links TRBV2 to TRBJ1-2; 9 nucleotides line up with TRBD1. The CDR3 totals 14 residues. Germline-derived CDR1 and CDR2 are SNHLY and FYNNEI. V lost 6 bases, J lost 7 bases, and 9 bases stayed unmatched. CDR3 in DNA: TGTGCCAGCAGGACTCCGGGACAGGGAGCTGGCTACACCTTC. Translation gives CASRTPGQGAGYTF.

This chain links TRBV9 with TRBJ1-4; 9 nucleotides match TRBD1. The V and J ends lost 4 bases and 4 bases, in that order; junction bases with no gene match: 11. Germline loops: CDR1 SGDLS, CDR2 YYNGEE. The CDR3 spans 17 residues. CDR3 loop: CASSPRDREEDNEKLFF. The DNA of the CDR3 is TGTGCCAGCAGCCCTAGGGACAGGGAAGAAGATAATGAAAAACTGTTTTTT.

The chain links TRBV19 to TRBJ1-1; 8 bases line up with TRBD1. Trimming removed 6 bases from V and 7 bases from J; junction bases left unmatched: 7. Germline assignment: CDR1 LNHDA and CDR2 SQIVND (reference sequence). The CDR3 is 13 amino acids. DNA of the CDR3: TGTGCCAGTAGCCGGCAGGGGGCAAATGAAGCTTTCTTT. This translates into CASSRQGANEAFF.

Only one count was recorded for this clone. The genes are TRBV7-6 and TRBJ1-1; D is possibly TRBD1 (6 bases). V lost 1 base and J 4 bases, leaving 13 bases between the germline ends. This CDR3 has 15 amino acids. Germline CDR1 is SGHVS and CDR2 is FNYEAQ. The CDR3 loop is CASSLETSGVTEAFF. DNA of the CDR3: TGTGCCAGCAGCTTAGAGACATCAGGGGTCACTGAAGCTTTCTTT.

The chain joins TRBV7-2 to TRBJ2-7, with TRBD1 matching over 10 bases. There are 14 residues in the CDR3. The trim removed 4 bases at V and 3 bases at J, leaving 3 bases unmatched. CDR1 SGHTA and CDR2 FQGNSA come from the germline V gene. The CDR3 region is CASSSGTGDYEQYF. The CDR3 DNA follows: TGTGCCAGCAGCTCCGGGACAGGGGACTACGAGCAGTACTTC.

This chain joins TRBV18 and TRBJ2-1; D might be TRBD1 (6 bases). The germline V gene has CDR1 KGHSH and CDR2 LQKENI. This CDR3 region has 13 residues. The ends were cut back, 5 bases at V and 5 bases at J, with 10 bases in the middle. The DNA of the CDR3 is TGTGCCAGCTCAGGACAGTTACACAATGAGCAGTTCTTC. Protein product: CASSGQLHNEQFF.

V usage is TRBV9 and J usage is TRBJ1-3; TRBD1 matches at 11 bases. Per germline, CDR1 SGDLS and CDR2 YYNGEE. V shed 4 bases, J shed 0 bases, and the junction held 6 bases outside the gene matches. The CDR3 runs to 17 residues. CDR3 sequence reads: CASSSRTGGYSGNTIYF. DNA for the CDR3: TGTGCCAGCAGCTCACGGACAGGGGGCTACTCTGGAAACACCATATATTTT.

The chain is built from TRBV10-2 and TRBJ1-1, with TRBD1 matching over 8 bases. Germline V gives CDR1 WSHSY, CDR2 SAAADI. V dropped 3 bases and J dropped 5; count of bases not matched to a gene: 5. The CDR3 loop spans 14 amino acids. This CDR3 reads CASSDRGRVTEAFF. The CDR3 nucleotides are TGCGCCAGCAGTGACAGGGGGCGAGTGACTGAAGCTTTCTTT.